The clone carrying this T cell receptor beta chain was found many times. Its specificity is unknown. The data were taken from a study of T-cell reconstitution after alpha-beta-depleted transplantation in children. As it was prepared, the TCRbeta library received unique molecular identifiers. TCRdb processed the PCR reads anew with MiXCR; each CDR3 protein has one entry. The sample shows fewer than 350,000 distinct CDR3 sequences, around 10% of them seen only once. General study results and limits: Alpha-beta T cells present about two months after transplant were reported to originate from several hundred expanded graft clones. Most T-cell counts and diversity one year after the transplant came from T cells that were newly produced. At day 60, the high TCRbeta diversity found in some patients originated from recipient T cells and thymic progenitors that had survived.

Germline V gene data show CDR1 as SGHTA and CDR2 as FQGNSA. CDR3 length equals 15 residues. J gave up 4 bases and V 4 bases, and 10 bases lay outside the gene matches. The sample consisted of peripheral blood, taken 180 days after TCRalphabeta/CD19-depleted stem cell transplant. The TCR was taken from a male patient between 2 and 10 years old who had a stem cell transplant for chronic granulomatous disease, so the T cells may come from the graft donor. This chain connects TRBV7-2 to TRBJ2-7, with TRBD1 matching 7 bases. The CDR3 DNA reads TGTGCCAGCAGCTCCGGACCGACAGGGTGGTACGAGCAGTACTTC. Translating it yields CASSSGPTGWYEQYF.